The count of the clone carrying this TCR beta chain is one. The germline CDR1 and CDR2 sequences are SGHAT and FQNNGV. Trimming at V came to 2 bases and at J to 4 bases, leaving 2 bases not matched to a gene. The CDR3 has 15 amino acids. The data are from a study of blood T cell repertoires in COVID-19. Turning to the study itself: In each case, the material was cDNA or gDNA derived from T cells, B-cell-depleted T cells, or PBMCs.

In the authors' methods: Amplification from reference gene primers served as the basis for estimated nucleated cell counts. TCRdb keeps only in-frame clones here, not all; method: immunoSEQ multiplex PCR. For V, J and clone size, that table is used; D and trimming come from the DNA. This sample carries around 240,000 clones, approximately 84% of them seen once, and the ten largest clones take about 1.9%. This sequence originates from a woman older than 75 with acute or convalescent COVID-19. This sequence joins TRBV11-2 and TRBJ2-5; 12 bases map to TRBD2. Sequenced: peripheral blood. This CDR3 is CASSLRLAGAETQYF. For the CDR3, the DNA is TGTGCCAGCAGCTTACGACTAGCGGGAGCAGAGACCCAGTACTTC.